A selection of T cell receptor beta chains follows, all from one sample in a study of blood T cell repertoires in COVID-19. Measured with immunoSEQ multiplex PCR; TCRdb has only the in-frame clones, and not every one. The sample has some 320,000 clones, nearly 90% seen once; the top ten hold around 10%. Sequenced: peripheral blood. The source is a woman in her 30s with COVID-19, enrolled during active disease. Both conserved end residues are part of each CDR3. D genes are given only for firm matches. For some rows the clone size is stated as once, few or many, or as a class when expanded; others skip it.

D gene	clone size	J gene	V gene	CDR3 DNA	CDR3 protein
.	.	TRBJ1-4	TRBV30	TGTGCCTGGAGTGGTTGGGGCACCCTTAATGAAAAACTGTTTTTT	CAWSGWGTLNEKLFF
.	.	TRBJ2-5	TRBV4-2	TGTGCCAGCAGCCAAGATTGGCAACTACAAGAGACCCAGTACTTC	CASSQDWQLQETQYF
TRBD1	.	TRBJ2-7	TRBV7-2	TGTGCCAGCAGCTTACAAGGGACAGGACACTACGAGCAGTACTTC	CASSLQGTGHYEQYF
.	few	TRBJ2-1	TRBV5-3	TGTGCCAGAAGCTTGGTGAAGGACTACTACAATGAGCAGTTCTTC	CARSLVKDYYNEQFF
.	.	TRBJ1-3	TRBV7-8	TGTGCCAGCAGCTTAAGCGGTGCCGGAAACACCATATATTTT	CASSLSGAGNTIYF
TRBD2	.	TRBJ2-1	TRBV11-2	TGTGCCAGCAGCCCCCAGCGACTAGCGGGGGACAATGAGCAGTTCTTC	CASSPQRLAGDNEQFF
.	.	TRBJ2-7	TRBV6-2/TRBV6-3	TGTGCCAGCAGTTACTCATCGGGGACCTACGAGCAGTACTTC	CASSYSSGTYEQYF
TRBD2	.	TRBJ2-5	TRBV9	TGTGCCAGCGGTAACGCGCTAGCGGGGGGGTCCATAGAGGAGACCCAGTACTTC	CASGNALAGGSIEETQYF
TRBD2	.	TRBJ2-5	TRBV14	TGTGCCAGCAGCCAGGATTTCTTAGCGGGGGGAAAAGAGACCCAGTACTTC	CASSQDFLAGGKETQYF
.	.	TRBJ2-3	TRBV10-1	TGCGCCAGCAGTGAGTCGAGGGATACGCAGTATTTT	CASSESRDTQYF
.	.	TRBJ1-2	TRBV6-5	TGTGCCAGCACCAGCAGGGGCTCCGAGGGCTACACCTTC	CASTSRGSEGYTF
.	.	TRBJ2-1	TRBV19	TGTGCCAGTATCGTGACAGCTAACTCCTACAATGAGCAGTTCTTC	CASIVTANSYNEQFF
TRBD2	.	TRBJ2-4	TRBV27	TGTGCCAGCAGTTTAGAGCGGGGGGTTAGAAACATTCAGTACTTC	CASSLERGVRNIQYF
.	.	TRBJ1-1	TRBV5-4	TGTGCCAGCAGCATAGACAGAGGGAACACTGAAGCTTTCTTT	CASSIDRGNTEAFF
.	.	TRBJ1-1	TRBV20-1	TGCAGTGCTAGTGTTGGTACAGAAATAAAAGCTTTCTTT	CSASVGTEIKAFF
.	.	TRBJ2-7	TRBV3-1/TRBV3-2	TGTGCCAGCAGCCAAGACAGGGCCTACGAGCAGTACTTC	CASSQDRAYEQYF
.	.	TRBJ1-4	TRBV30	TGTGCCTGGAGCGAACCGGGACTTAATGAAAAACTGTTTTTT	CAWSEPGLNEKLFF
TRBD1	.	TRBJ1-1	TRBV12-5	TGTGCTAGTGGTTTGGTCCTTGGGACAGTGGCCGGCGGCACTGAAGCTTTCTTT	CASGLVLGTVAGGTEAFF
TRBD1	.	TRBJ2-7	TRBV18	TGTGCCAGCTCACCCCTAGCAGGGGGTTACGAGCAGTACTTC	CASSPLAGGYEQYF
.	.	TRBJ1-6	TRBV16	TGTGCCAGCAGCCAAGCGGGGTCAGAGAATTCACCCCTCCACTTT	CASSQAGSENSPLHF
.	.	TRBJ1-2	TRBV19	TGTGCCAGTAGTATGCAGGGCCCTCAGGGCTACACCTTC	CASSMQGPQGYTF
.	.	TRBJ1-2	TRBV5-1	TGCGCCAGCAGCTTAGATCGGGAAGAGGACTATGGCTACACCTTC	CASSLDREEDYGYTF
.	.	TRBJ1-2	TRBV6-5	TGTGCCAGCAGACAGGCGGGGGCAGTTTCCTATGGCTACACCTTC	CASRQAGAVSYGYTF
TRBD1	once	TRBJ1-1	TRBV29-1	TGCAGCGTTCACCGACAGGGGAAAGGGACTGAAGCTTTCTTT	CSVHRQGKGTEAFF
.	.	TRBJ2-1	TRBV10-3	TGTGCCATCGGCCAAGTTCCTTTACTAGGCAATGAGCAGTTCTTC	CAIGQVPLLGNEQFF
TRBD2	.	TRBJ2-1	TRBV6-2/TRBV6-3	TGTGCCAGCAGTTACTTTAGCGGGGTCTACAATGAGCAGTTCTTC	CASSYFSGVYNEQFF
.	.	TRBJ1-2	TRBV5-4	TGTGCCAGCAGCTTTAGCGGCGGCTCCGGCTACACCTTC	CASSFSGGSGYTF
TRBD1	.	TRBJ1-2	TRBV27	TGTGCCAGCAGTTTATCACAGGGGACCTCCATTAACTATGGCTACACCTTC	CASSLSQGTSINYGYTF
.	.	TRBJ1-4	TRBV5-1	TGCGCCAGCAGCTTTACATCCCGAACAGCAAGGCGACATGAAAAACTGTTTTTT	CASSFTSRTARRHEKLFF
TRBD1	.	TRBJ2-2	TRBV6-4	TGTGCCAGCAGCCCGGGACAGTTTAACACCGGGGAGCTGTTTTTT	CASSPGQFNTGELFF
TRBD1	once	TRBJ1-2	TRBV11-2	TGTGCCAGCAGCTTAAGGGGGACAGGGGACTATGGCTACACCTTC	CASSLRGTGDYGYTF
.	.	TRBJ1-2	TRBV7-9	TGTGCCAGCAGTCCCCAGGGTAGACATGGCTACACCTTC	CASSPQGRHGYTF
.	.	TRBJ1-2	TRBV7-8	TGTGCCAGCAGCTTATTAGGCGGACAATCTAGTGGCTACACCTTC	CASSLLGGQSSGYTF
.	.	TRBJ2-7	TRBV28	TGTGCCAGCATTATAAGAGGCAGCAACGAGCAGTACTTC	CASIIRGSNEQYF
.	.	TRBJ1-5	TRBV10-3	TGTGCCATCAGTGTACAGGGAAGCAATCAGCCCCAGCATTTT	CAISVQGSNQPQHF
TRBD1	few	TRBJ1-1	TRBV18	TGTGCCAGCTCACAATCCGGGACAGGGAACACTGAAGCTTTCTTT	CASSQSGTGNTEAFF
.	.	TRBJ1-2	TRBV4-1	TGCGCCAGCAGCCAAGAGGCGGGTGGGGTGGTCTATGGCTACACCTTC	CASSQEAGGVVYGYTF
.	.	TRBJ2-7	TRBV5-4	TGTGCCAGCAGCACAACAGGGAGAGGGGTCTACGAGCAGTACTTC	CASSTTGRGVYEQYF
.	.	TRBJ1-3	TRBV28	TGTGCCAGCAGCAGGTATCCTGGAGGTGGAAACACCATATATTTT	CASSRYPGGGNTIYF
TRBD1	.	TRBJ2-5	TRBV5-4	TGTGCCAGCAGCCTCTTCGGACAGGCGAAGACCCAGTACTTC	CASSLFGQAKTQYF
.	once	TRBJ1-4	TRBV28	TGTGCCAGCACCAAGACAGCTGCAACTAATGAAAAACTGTTTTTT	CASTKTAATNEKLFF
.	.	TRBJ1-6	TRBV7-8	TGTGCCAGCAGCCCTTCCCATTCACCCCTCCACTTT	CASSPSHSPLHF
TRBD1	.	TRBJ2-7	TRBV10-2	TGCGCCAGCAGTTATGGGACAGATATGTACGAGCAGTACTTC	CASSYGTDMYEQYF
.	.	TRBJ2-5	TRBV7-6	TGTGCCAGCAGCTTAGCGTGGGGCGCGGTGGAGACCCAGTACTTC	CASSLAWGAVETQYF
.	few	TRBJ2-3	TRBV12-3/TRBV12-4	TGTGCCAGCAGTTCGGGGGACGGGGATACGCAGTATTTT	CASSSGDGDTQYF
TRBD2	.	TRBJ2-2	TRBV7-2	TGTGCCAGCAGCTTAGGGTTGGGCGGGGGTGGCACCGGGGAGCTGTTTTTT	CASSLGLGGGGTGELFF
TRBD1	.	TRBJ1-1	TRBV2	TGTGCCAACAGTACGACAGGGGGCACTGAAGCTTTCTTT	CANSTTGGTEAFF
.	.	TRBJ1-5	TRBV2	TGTGCCAGCAGTGAACCCGACAGATCCTATAGCAATCAGCCCCAGCATTTT	CASSEPDRSYSNQPQHF
.	.	TRBJ1-1	TRBV28	TGTGCCAGCAGTTTTATCCCGACTATCCAGAACACTGAAGCTTTCTTT	CASSFIPTIQNTEAFF